The 27 T cell receptor beta chains presented below share a single source sample, sequenced in a study of T cells in Graves' hyperthyroidism and ophthalmopathy (dated by TCRdb to between 2017 and 2020). The library came from multiplex PCR. The run used an Illumina HiSeq 2000. TCR beta CDR3 regions were amplified from RNA transcripts. The first round of RT-PCR for the TCR CDR3 was performed with the HTBI primer set and the Qiagen OneStep RT-PCR kit. In TCRdb, the public reads were trimmed at Q25 with fastp and aligned with MiXCR, with productive beta chains retained. Rows are unified per CDR3 protein, each entry keeping the most common DNA and genes. For this sample there are roughly 400,000 distinct CDR3 sequences; 20% to 30% appear just once. The top ten clones comprise more than 60% of the sample. Sequences were obtained from blood. The receptors were sampled from a man aged 45-65 years with Graves' hyperthyroidism.

The V and J genes are TRBV30 and TRBJ2-1, with TRBD1 matching over 8 bases. V lost 3 bases and J lost 2; bases outside the gene matches: 12. Germline lookup yields CDR1 GTSNPN and CDR2 SVGIG (reference sequence). The CDR3 has 17 residues. This CDR3 is CAWRPGTGSSPYNEQFF. In nucleotides, the CDR3 is TGTGCCTGGAGACCTGGGACAGGTTCGAGCCCCTACAATGAGCAGTTCTTC.

This clonotype was observed a handful of times. V gene TRBV4-1 combines with J gene TRBJ1-5; D gene ambiguous. CDR1 MGHRA and CDR2 YSYEKL come from the germline V gene. The V and J ends lost 0 bases and 6 bases respectively, with 6 bases between them. This CDR3 comprises 13 residues. The CDR3 loop reads CASSQDLRQPQHF. DNA of the CDR3: TGCGCCAGCAGCCAAGATCTACGTCAGCCCCAGCATTTT.

This clonotype was seen more than once but under ten times. The chain uses TRBV10-3 and TRBJ1-1; the D is unclear. The CDR3 extends over 14 amino acids. Germline CDR1 and CDR2: ENHRY and SYGVKD. Deletions cut 4 bases from V and 6 bases from J, with 15 bases between. This CDR3 is CAISVKPKEAEAFF. The CDR3 bases are TGTGCCATCAGTGTGAAGCCCAAGGAGGCTGAAGCTTTCTTT.

This clonotype was seen repeatedly, ten times or more. The CDR3 DNA is TGTGCCAGCAGCTTAACATGGACAGGGGGCACAGATACGCAGTATTTT. It is translated as CASSLTWTGGTDTQYF. V usage is TRBV7-3 and J usage is TRBJ2-3, with 9 bases lining up with TRBD1. Germline CDR1 is SGHTA and CDR2 is FQGTGA. Trimming at V came to 0 bases and at J to 1 base, leaving 2 bases not matched to a gene. The CDR3 runs 16 residues.

This chain links TRBV6-1 with TRBJ2-3, with 10 bases that match TRBD2. After removal of 5 bases from V and 5 bases from J, the junction contained 7 bases not matched to a gene. The CDR3 has 15 amino acids. Germline V gene lookup returns CDR1 MNHNS and CDR2 SASEGT. The CDR3 DNA is TGTGCCAGCAGTCAAGAGAGCGGGAGGGAAGATACGCAGTATTTT. Protein product: CASSQESGREDTQYF.

The rearrangement links TRBV7-2 to TRBJ2-7, with TRBD1 as a possible D gene (5 bases). This CDR3 is built from 15 residues. Germline assignment: CDR1 SGHTA and CDR2 FQGNSA. The germline V and J ends were trimmed by 0 bases and 2 bases, with 11 bases remaining between them. CDR3 nucleotides: TGTGCCAGCAGCTTAGCTCGGCAGGGCACCTACGAGCAGTACTTC. Translated, it gives CASSLARQGTYEQYF. The complete variable domain, with remaining parts taken from reference TRBV7-2 and TRBJ2-7, reads GAGVSQSPSNKVTEKGKDVELRCDPISGHTALYWYRQSLGQGLEFLIYFQGNSAPDKSGLPSDRFSAERTGGSVSTLTIQRTQQEDSAVYLCASSLARQGTYEQYFGPGTRLTVT.

Only a few counts were recorded for this clonotype. The chain is built from TRBV5-1 and TRBJ1-2, with a possible D match to TRBD1 (5 bases). CDR1 and CDR2 from the germline V gene are SGHRS and YFSETQ. The CDR3 has 15 residues. V was clipped by 0 bases and J by 8 bases, with 17 bases between them. As DNA, the CDR3 is TGCGCCAGCAGCTTGGAAAGGGGTAGTCCTGGCGGCTACACCTTC. As protein: CASSLERGSPGGYTF.

This clonotype was counted many times. The V gene is TRBV11-2, the J gene TRBJ2-7; D is perhaps TRBD1 or TRBD2 (5 bases each). There are 15 residues in the CDR3. Germline CDR1 reads SGHAT; CDR2 reads FQNNGV. Trimming left V 5 bases short and J 4 bases short, with 18 bases between. In nucleotides, the CDR3 is TGTGCCAGCAGCCCCTGGTGGGAGAGGGGATACGAGCAGTACTTC. Amino acids: CASSPWWERGYEQYF.

A single count supports this clonotype. The chain links TRBV11-1 to TRBJ2-1; TRBD1 matches at 10 bases. Germline CDR1 and CDR2: SGHAT and FQDESV (reference sequence). V lost 3 bases, J lost 7 bases, and 9 bases stayed unmatched. The CDR3 extends over 16 amino acids. The CDR3: CASSLHLGQGRNEQFF. Written as DNA, the CDR3 is TGTGCCAGCAGCTTGCATCTGGGACAGGGGAGGAATGAGCAGTTCTTC.

This clonotype was counted many times. This rearrangement joins TRBV20-1 to TRBJ1-1; maybe TRBD1 (5 bases). Germline V CDR1 and CDR2: DFQATT, SNEGSKA (reference sequence). V gave up 4 bases and J gave up 1 base, with 16 bases separating them. This CDR3 is 15 amino acids long. This chain's CDR3 is CSATLRGTWNTEAFF. The CDR3 DNA reads as TGCAGTGCTACCCTACGGGGCACCTGGAACACTGAAGCTTTCTTT.

In its sample, this clonotype was seen many times. The V gene is TRBV3-1, the J gene TRBJ2-2; D is perhaps TRBD1 (5 bases). The germline gives CDR1 LGHDT, CDR2 YNNKEL (reference sequence). This CDR3 region has 15 residues. Trimming pared 0 bases from V and 0 bases from J, leaving 5 bases between. The CDR3 reads CASSQEGPNTGELFF. The CDR3 DNA reads TGTGCCAGCAGCCAAGAGGGGCCGAACACCGGGGAGCTGTTTTTT.

This clonotype came up a few times. V and J are TRBV20-1 and TRBJ1-3, with 7 positions matching TRBD1. V trimming: 3 bases; J trimming: 2 bases; junction bases outside the gene matches: 1. Germline V gene lookup returns CDR1 DFQATT and CDR2 SNEGSKA (reference sequence). The CDR3 has 13 amino acids. In DNA, the CDR3 is TGCAGTGCTAGTACAGGGGCTGGAAACACCATATATTTT. Translation: CSASTGAGNTIYF.

V is TRBV6-1 and J is TRBJ2-7; D is perhaps TRBD1 or TRBD2 (5 bases each). The length of the CDR3 is 17 residues. The ends were cut back, 2 bases at V and 0 bases at J, with 17 bases in the middle. The germline V gene encodes CDR1 MNHNS and CDR2 SASEGT. For the CDR3, the DNA is TGTGCCAGCAGTGAACCGATTTCCGGGACCTACTCCTACGAGCAGTACTTC. It translates to CASSEPISGTYSYEQYF.

This clonotype is a singleton in its sample. This chain connects TRBV9 to TRBJ2-3; perhaps TRBD1 as D (5 bases). The germline V gene has CDR1 SGDLS and CDR2 YYNGEE. V lost 3 bases to trimming and J lost 2 bases, with 13 bases between them. This CDR3 has 15 residues. The chain's CDR3 is CASSAAGALTDTQYF. The CDR3 DNA sequence: TGTGCCAGCAGCGCAGCTGGGGCCCTCACAGATACGCAGTATTTT.

This clonotype showed up just once. DNA of the CDR3: TGTGCCAGCAGCCAAGTGCCCGGGACTAGCGGGAGTAAGCAGTTCTTC. Its translation is CASSQVPGTSGSKQFF. The gene calls are TRBV3-1 and TRBJ2-1; the match to TRBD2 covers 14 bases. Germline trimming cut 1 base from V and 11 bases from J; bases unmatched to any gene: 7. This CDR3 has 16 amino acids. Germline V gene data show CDR1 as LGHDT and CDR2 as YNNKEL (reference sequence).

The chain combines TRBV13 with TRBJ2-7; 11 bases are a match to TRBD1. This CDR3 comprises 17 residues. After removal of 4 bases from V and 0 bases from J, the junction contained 8 bases not matched to a gene. Germline V gene data show CDR1 as PRHDT and CDR2 as FYEKMQ (reference sequence). CDR3 residues: CASSSRDRGGPSYEQYF. The CDR3 nucleotides read TGTGCCAGCAGCTCCCGGGACAGGGGGGGACCCTCCTACGAGCAGTACTTC.

This clonotype appeared a few times. The chain links TRBV6-5 to TRBJ2-7, with 12 bases fitting TRBD2. Germline V lookup: CDR1 MNHEY, CDR2 SVGAGI. The CDR3 is made up of 18 amino acids. With 1 base clipped from V and 2 bases from J, the junction kept 9 bases outside the gene matches. CDR3 amino acids: CASSYFQPTSGRPYEQYF. The CDR3 DNA reads as TGTGCCAGCAGTTACTTTCAACCCACTAGCGGGAGGCCCTACGAGCAGTACTTC.

This clonotype was detected a few times. V and J are TRBV5-1 and TRBJ2-1, with a possible D match to TRBD1 (5 bases). CDR1 and CDR2 from the germline V gene are SGHRS and YFSETQ. This CDR3 has 16 amino acids. The V gene lost 4 bases and the J gene lost 3 bases, with 17 bases spanning the gap. CDR3 protein: CASSPQTVSLYNEQFF. The CDR3 DNA reads as TGCGCCAGCAGCCCCCAGACAGTTTCTCTCTACAATGAGCAGTTCTTC.

The J gene is TRBJ2-2, the V gene TRBV20-1, with 8 bases matching TRBD2. This CDR3 has 14 amino acids. Unmatched junction bases numbered 6, after V lost 2 bases and J lost 7 bases. Germline-derived CDR1 and CDR2 are DFQATT and SNEGSKA (reference sequence). Written as DNA, the CDR3 is TGCAGTGCTAGAAGCCAGCGGGAGTTCGGGGAGCTGTTTTTT. It translates to CSARSQREFGELFF.

There are many counts of this clonotype. The chain uses TRBV12-3 or TRBV12-4 and TRBJ2-7; 10 bases match TRBD2. The CDR3 contains 16 residues. V dropped 4 bases and J dropped 0; count of bases not matched to a gene: 6. The CDR3 region has the DNA TGTGCCAGCAGTTCGTTAGCGGGAGGTCCCTCCTACGAGCAGTACTTC. It codes for CASSSLAGGPSYEQYF.

The chain combines TRBV12-3 or TRBV12-4 with TRBJ1-6, with 9 nucleotides matching TRBD1. Trimming cost V 1 base and J 8 bases; bases outside gene matches: 3. The CDR3 loop spans 15 amino acids. CDR3 DNA sequence: TGTGCCAGCAGTTTAGTGGGACAGGGTTATTCACCCCTCCACTTT. Translation: CASSLVGQGYSPLHF.

The chain recombines TRBV13 with TRBJ2-3; D unresolved. The V end was cut by 5 bases, the J end by 3 bases, with 15 bases between. The CDR3 spans 15 residues. Germline V gene lookup returns CDR1 PRHDT and CDR2 FYEKMQ (reference sequence). In DNA form, the CDR3 reads TGTGCCAGCAGCGCCCCTGGTGTTCGTACAGATACGCAGTATTTT. As protein: CASSAPGVRTDTQYF.

This clonotype was found a few times. J is TRBJ1-6 and V is TRBV30; D not certain. V shed 2 bases and J shed 5 bases, with 4 bases lying between them. The germline V gene has CDR1 GTSNPN and CDR2 SVGIG (reference sequence). The CDR3 spans 12 residues. CDR3 sequence: CAWSFNNSPLHF. In nucleotides, the CDR3 is TGTGCCTGGAGTTTCAATAATTCACCCCTCCACTTT.

This clonotype came up a few times. The V gene is TRBV20-1, the J gene TRBJ2-7; 10 bases match TRBD2. Trimming cost V 5 bases and J 2 bases; bases outside gene matches: 15. Germline V lookup: CDR1 DFQATT, CDR2 SNEGSKA (reference sequence). The CDR3 is 17 amino acids. The CDR3 bases are TGCAGTGCTTCCGGGTCCAAATTTGGACTAGCGGCCTACGAGCAGTACTTC. As protein: CSASGSKFGLAAYEQYF.

This clonotype came up many times. The chain is built from TRBV5-1 and TRBJ2-7; D gene uncertain. Germline CDR1 and CDR2: SGHRS and YFSETQ. V shed 4 bases and J shed 6 bases, with 8 bases lying between them. The CDR3 extends over 11 amino acids. The CDR3 region has the DNA TGCGCCAGCAGCCCGGGTAGCGAGCAGTACTTC. Residues: CASSPGSEQYF. Complete variable domain (other parts from reference TRBV5-1 and TRBJ2-7): KAGVTQTPRYLIKTRGQQVTLSCSPISGHRSVSWYQQTPGQGLQFLFEYFSETQRNKGNFPGRFSGRQFSNSRSEMNVSTLELGDSALYLCASSPGSEQYFGPGTRLTVT.

The sample holds many counts of this clonotype. This chain joins TRBV27 and TRBJ1-1; TRBD1 might be the D (5 bases). The CDR3 has 14 amino acids. Germline assignment: CDR1 MNHEY and CDR2 SMNVEV (reference sequence). The germline V and J ends were trimmed by 4 bases and 9 bases, with 18 bases remaining between them. CDR3 sequence reads: CASSSRRDGNQAFF. Here the CDR3 DNA reads TGTGCCAGCAGTTCCCGCCGGGACGGGAATCAAGCTTTCTTT.

This clonotype was seen ten or more times. The gene calls are TRBV28 and TRBJ1-1; tentatively, D is TRBD1 (5 bases). Germline V gene lookup returns CDR1 MDHEN and CDR2 SYDVKM. V gave up 5 bases and J gave up 0 bases, with 16 bases separating them. The length of the CDR3 is 16 residues. The CDR3 spells CASSLGGVSMNTEAFF. CDR3 sequence (DNA): TGTGCCAGCAGTCTGGGAGGGGTGTCAATGAACACTGAAGCTTTCTTT.